Presented here are 5 T cell receptor beta chains from one specimen sequenced in a study of beta chain bispecific antibodies for T cell cancers. Study-level findings and limits: The leukemia cells, rather than normal T cells, gave most of the targeted TRBV signal. After anti-TRBV12 rather than anti-CD19 exposure, TRBV12-3 made up over 97% less of total TRBV signal.

TCRdb reprocessed the 5' RACE reads with MiXCR, giving one entry per CDR3 protein. The sample yields 20,000 to 25,000 distinct CDR3 sequences, about 2% seen once. T cells were expanded from blood mononuclear cells for 2 to 4 days with anti-CD3 OKT3 or CD3/CD28 beads. No antigen has been assigned to these receptors. The source material was healthy donor T cells cultured with leukemia cells, sampled from a culture containing a bispecific antibody targeting TCR Vbeta12. The source of these receptors is a human donor in good health. Some clones in this sample may be carry-over from other donors' samples.

This clonotype was picked up many times. The J gene is TRBJ2-1, the V gene TRBV20-1; D ambiguous. Germline assignment: CDR1 DFQATT and CDR2 SNEGSKA (reference sequence). V was trimmed by 3 bases and J by 3 bases, leaving 12 bases between them. The CDR3 sequence is 14 residues long. The CDR3 loop is CSARSEAFYNEQFF. As DNA, the CDR3 is TGCAGTGCTAGGAGCGAAGCTTTCTACAATGAGCAGTTCTTC.

Ten or more counts support this clonotype. The chain carries TRBV12-3 or TRBV12-4 and TRBJ2-5, with D unclear. V was trimmed by 5 bases and J by 1 base, leaving 2 bases between them. CDR3 size: 11 residues. This CDR3 reads CASSTQETQYF. As DNA, the CDR3 is TGTGCCAGCAGTACCCAAGAGACCCAGTACTTC.

This clonotype was observed at least ten times. This rearrangement joins TRBV5-1 to TRBJ2-7, with D hard to call. Trimming removed 0 bases at V and 1 base at J, with 11 bases between. Germline V lookup: CDR1 SGHRS, CDR2 YFSETQ. The CDR3 is 15 amino acids. The CDR3 region has the DNA TGCGCCAGCAGCTTGGCCGCTAGTGGGTCCTACGAGCAGTACTTC. Residues: CASSLAASGSYEQYF. Full variable domain (missing parts from reference TRBV5-1 and TRBJ2-7): KAGVTQTPRYLIKTRGQQVTLSCSPISGHRSVSWYQQTPGQGLQFLFEYFSETQRNKGNFPGRFSGRQFSNSRSEMNVSTLELGDSALYLCASSLAASGSYEQYFGPGTRLTVT.

This clonotype was recorded at least ten times. V and J are TRBV7-8 and TRBJ2-1; 12 nucleotides match TRBD2. There are 15 residues in the CDR3. Unmatched junction bases numbered 5, after V lost 5 bases and J lost 6 bases. CDR1 and CDR2 (germline): SGHVS, FQNEAQ. CDR3 residues: CASSTGLAGTNEQFF. The CDR3 nucleotides read TGTGCCAGCAGCACCGGACTAGCGGGGACCAATGAGCAGTTCTTC.

This clonotype appeared many times. The chain joins TRBV10-2 to TRBJ2-5; 11 nucleotides match TRBD2. Germline V gives CDR1 WSHSY, CDR2 SAAADI. Losses at the gene ends were 10 bases for V and 5 bases for J; bases not matched to a gene: 18. This CDR3 has 17 residues. The CDR3 DNA reads TGCGCCACCCACCCGGGACTAGCGGAGGATTATTCTGAGACCCAGTACTTC. As protein: CATHPGLAEDYSETQYF.